The rows below give T cell receptor beta chains drawn from one sample of a study of blood T cells in healthy people across ages. Each CDR3 protein is one row after TCRdb ran MiXCR on the 5' RACE reads. The sample has roughly 900,000 distinct CDR3 sequences; about 30% are singletons. Sequenced input: blood. Source of these receptors: a woman older than 75 in good health. The CDR3 runs from the conserved cysteine through the conserved F or W. The D gene is left open where the match is weak. Clone sizes are given selectively: once, few, many, or a class where the clone is expanded.

>-|few|TRBV14|TRBJ2-4
CASSQLDRGKNIQYF
TGTGCCAGCAGCCAGCTCGACCGGGGCAAAAACATTCAGTACTTC
>TRBD1|-|TRBV5-6|TRBJ2-5
CASSRGGVETQYF
TGTGCCAGCAGCCGAGGGGGCGTCGAGACCCAGTACTTC
>TRBD2|many|TRBV5-8|TRBJ2-3
CASSTSGTRDTQYF
TGTGCCAGCAGCACTAGCGGCACCCGGGATACGCAGTATTTT
>-|few|TRBV7-2|TRBJ2-5
CASSLANWETQYF
TGTGCCAGCAGCTTAGCCAACTGGGAGACCCAGTACTTC
>-|-|TRBV6-5|TRBJ1-6
CASSYGSVLSSSYNSPLHF
TGTGCCAGCAGTTACGGGTCGGTGCTCTCCAGCTCCTATAATTCACCCCTCCACTTT
>TRBD1|many|TRBV7-2|TRBJ2-5
CASSTYRGIGETQYF
TGTGCCAGCAGCACCTACAGGGGGATCGGGGAGACCCAGTACTTC
>TRBD1|-|TRBV20-1|TRBJ2-2
CSARGQTGDANTGELFF
TGCAGTGCTAGAGGTCAGACAGGGGACGCGAACACCGGGGAGCTGTTTTTT
>-|-|TRBV7-7|TRBJ2-5
CASSPIRGGETQYF
TGTGCCAGCAGCCCCATTCGAGGGGGAGAGACCCAGTACTTC
>-|-|TRBV7-8|TRBJ1-1
CASSLDWVAFF
TGTGCCAGCAGCTTAGATTGGGTTGCTTTCTTT
>-|many|TRBV19|TRBJ2-1
CASSIDRVGREQFF
TGTGCCAGTAGTATAGATCGGGTCGGACGGGAGCAGTTCTTC
>-|few|TRBV18|TRBJ1-2
CASSRSTTESYGYTF
TGTGCCAGCTCCAGATCGACGACAGAGAGCTATGGCTACACCTTC
>-|many|TRBV6-2/TRBV6-3|TRBJ2-1
CASSNSYNEQFF
TGTGCCAGCAGCAACAGCTACAATGAGCAGTTCTTC
>-|-|TRBV20-1|TRBJ1-1
CSASQGALTEAFF
TGCAGTGCTAGTCAAGGAGCGTTGACTGAAGCTTTCTTT
>TRBD1|-|TRBV5-1|TRBJ2-5
CASSWARQGAQETQYF
TGCGCCAGCAGCTGGGCGCGTCAGGGGGCCCAAGAGACCCAGTACTTC
>-|-|TRBV19|TRBJ1-4
CASSKTREATSGNEKLFF
TGTGCCAGTAGTAAGACCAGGGAGGCAACATCGGGTAATGAAAAACTGTTTTTT
>-|few|TRBV25-1|TRBJ2-5
CASSESGTKRTQYF
TGTGCCAGCAGTGAATCGGGGACCAAGAGGACCCAGTACTTC
>TRBD2|many|TRBV4-2|TRBJ2-5
CASSQATLLAGQETQYF
TGTGCCAGCAGCCAAGCGACCCTGCTAGCGGGTCAAGAGACCCAGTACTTC
>TRBD2|-|TRBV20-1|TRBJ2-7
CSASGLALYNEQYF
TGCAGTGCTAGCGGACTAGCCCTCTACAATGAGCAGTACTTC
>-|many|TRBV7-2|TRBJ2-3
CASRPGRGSTTQYF
TGTGCCAGCAGACCGGGACGGGGTTCTACTACGCAGTATTTT
>-|few|TRBV7-9|TRBJ1-4
CASSARRGRLGEKLFF
TGTGCCAGCAGCGCCAGACGTGGCAGATTAGGTGAAAAACTGTTTTTT
>TRBD1|few|TRBV28|TRBJ2-7
CASSLLPTGSYEQYF
TGTGCCAGCAGTTTACTCCCGACAGGGTCCTACGAGCAGTACTTC
>-|-|TRBV28|TRBJ1-2
CASSLGTTVKYGYTF
TGTGCCAGCAGTTTGGGGACAACCGTCAAGTATGGCTACACCTTC
>-|-|TRBV2|TRBJ1-2
CASSEALMGGDRYGHTF
TGTGCCAGCAGTGAGGCACTGATGGGGGGGGACCGCTATGGCCACACCTTC
>-|many|TRBV12-3/TRBV12-4|TRBJ2-5
CASSPLTSLQETQYF
TGTGCCAGCAGCCCGCTAACTAGCCTCCAAGAGACCCAGTACTTC
>-|few|TRBV24-1|TRBJ2-2
CATSDLHNTGELFF
TGTGCCACCAGTGATTTACACAACACCGGGGAGCTGTTTTTT
>TRBD2|many|TRBV7-2|TRBJ2-3
CASSPSGGRITDTQYF
TGTGCCAGCAGCCCTAGCGGGGGCCGGATTACAGATACGCAGTATTTT
>-|few|TRBV25-1|TRBJ1-1
CASSGHPVNTEAFF
TGTGCCAGCAGTGGCCACCCGGTGAACACTGAAGCTTTCTTT
>TRBD1|-|TRBV7-9|TRBJ2-5
CASSLSSTTGVQETQYF
TGTGCCAGCAGCCTTTCATCCACCACAGGGGTCCAAGAGACTCAGTACTTC
>TRBD2|-|TRBV7-2|TRBJ2-7
CASSLGASGWEQYF
TGTGCCAGCAGTTTGGGGGCTAGCGGGTGGGAGCAGTACTTC
>TRBD1|few|TRBV5-1|TRBJ1-5
CASSWGTGSNQPQHF
TGCGCCAGCAGCTGGGGGACAGGAAGTAATCAGCCCCAGCATTTT
>-|-|TRBV7-8|TRBJ1-5
CATRQDSNQPQHF
TGTGCCACTAGACAGGATAGCAATCAGCCCCAGCATTTT
>-|many|TRBV5-1|TRBJ2-3
CASSLRDGSTDTQYF
TGCGCCAGCAGCTTACGGGACGGGTCCACAGATACGCAGTATTTT
>-|many|TRBV12-3/TRBV12-4|TRBJ1-5
CASSLRTPMVNQPQHF
TGTGCCAGCAGTCTCCGGACACCCATGGTAAATCAGCCCCAGCATTTT
>TRBD1|-|TRBV30|TRBJ1-5
CVWSVGQGGKRSNQPQHF
TGTGTCTGGAGTGTGGGACAGGGTGGTAAGAGAAGCAATCAGCCCCAGCATTTT
>-|many|TRBV11-3|TRBJ2-5
CASSVPRMETQYF
TGTGCCAGCAGCGTCCCCAGGATGGAGACCCAGTACTTC
>TRBD2|-|TRBV12-3/TRBV12-4|TRBJ2-3
CASSFLAGGRTDAQYF
TGTGCCAGCAGTTTCCTAGCGGGGGGCCGCACAGATGCGCAGTATTTT
>-|once|TRBV18|TRBJ1-1
CASSPQKNTEAFF
TGTGCCAGCTCACCACAGAAGAACACTGAAGCCTTCTTT